The 7 T cell receptor beta chains reported below all come from one sample, sequenced in a study of blood T cell repertoires in COVID-19. The repertoire was sequenced with immunoSEQ multiplex PCR; TCRdb's copy has only in-frame clones and lacks some. The data hold 150,000 or so clones, with 88% observed a single time. The sequencing sample was made of PBMCs or T cells enriched from blood (not recorded which). Source of these receptors: a woman aged 25 to 39 with acute COVID-19.

This clone was seen only once. The gene calls are TRBV6-2 or TRBV6-3 and TRBJ2-1; tentative D call: TRBD1 (6 bases). V lost 5 bases and J lost 7, with 15 bases in between. CDR3 length: 14 amino acids. Germline-derived CDR1 and CDR2 are MNHEY and SVGEGT. The CDR3 spells CASSLGQSWNEQFF. The CDR3 nucleotides are TGTGCCAGCAGTCTTGGACAGTCTTGGAATGAGCAGTTCTTC.

The chain couples TRBV29-1 to TRBJ1-1, with a weak D call TRBD1 (6 bases). CDR1 SQVTM and CDR2 ANQGSEA come from the germline V gene. V lost 6 bases to trimming and J lost 4 bases, with 12 bases between them. The CDR3 consists of 12 residues. This CDR3 is CSVYRVGTEAFF. The CDR3 DNA follows: TGCAGCGTGTACAGGGTTGGCACTGAAGCTTTCTTT.

CDR3 protein: CASSVPGLDTDTQYF. The CDR3 DNA is TGTGCCAGCAGTGTTCCGGGACTAGATACAGATACGCAGTATTTT. The rearrangement uses TRBV2 and TRBJ2-3; 8 nucleotides line up with TRBD2. Germline V gives CDR1 SNHLY, CDR2 FYNNEI. V shed 4 bases, J shed 3 bases, and the junction held 6 bases outside the gene matches. The CDR3 contains 15 residues.

The rearrangement joins TRBV6-2 or TRBV6-3 to TRBJ1-2; 11 positions agree with TRBD1. This CDR3 is 15 amino acids long. Germline V lookup: CDR1 MNHEY, CDR2 SVGEGT. The ends lost 4 bases at V and 4 bases at J; junction bases unmatched: 5. The CDR3, as DNA: TGTGCCAGCAGTTCCGCCGGGACAGGGGGCTATGGCTACACCTTC. Its translation is CASSSAGTGGYGYTF.

This chain connects TRBV7-9 to TRBJ2-5; TRBD2 agrees at 14 bases. V shed 5 bases and J 4 bases; nucleotides not matched to a gene: 6. Germline V gene data show CDR1 as SEHNR and CDR2 as FQNEAQ (reference sequence). The CDR3 loop spans 16 amino acids. DNA of the CDR3: TGTGCCAGCAGCCCATCGGGGACTAGCGGGGGAGAGACCCAGTACTTC. Translating gives CASSPSGTSGGETQYF.

This clone was picked up a small number of times. The chain is built from TRBV28 and TRBJ1-1; D ambiguous. Per germline, CDR1 MDHEN and CDR2 SYDVKM. V was pared by 3 bases and J by 9 bases, with 11 bases between. The CDR3 is 12 amino acids. The CDR3, as DNA: TGTGCCAGCAGTTTCAGCAATGGGCAAGCTTTCTTT. Amino acid sequence: CASSFSNGQAFF.

This clone was observed a handful of times. This chain links TRBV11-3 with TRBJ1-1; D is ambiguous. Trimming removed 1 base from V and 6 bases from J, with 9 bases in between. CDR3 length: 13 amino acids. Germline lookup yields CDR1 SGHNT and CDR2 YENEEA. This chain's CDR3 is CASSLARESEAFF. CDR3 in DNA: TGTGCCAGCAGCTTAGCGCGGGAGTCTGAAGCTTTCTTT.